This T cell receptor (beta chain) is drawn from a study of a mutant IDH1 vaccine in newly diagnosed glioma. As for time point: week 23, last vaccination. Doses consisted of 300 ug of mutant IDH1 20-mer peptide each, paired with topical imiquimod. Details on this clone: Its target is not known.

Measured with immunoSEQ multiplex PCR; TCRdb has only the in-frame clones, and not every one. The sample lists around 39,000 clones; approximately 84% were seen once. Trimming stripped 0 bases from V and 2 bases from J, with 11 bases between. CDR3 length: 15 amino acids. The V gene's germline CDR1 is SGDLS and CDR2 YYNGEE. The clonotype comes from a woman between 18 and 29 years old with glioma. Some clones in this sample may be carry-over from other donors' samples. The chain links TRBV9 to TRBJ2-5, with D possibly TRBD2 on 6 matching bases. The sample consisted of PBMCs, taken from a glioma patient whose treatment included an IDH1 peptide vaccine. For the CDR3, the DNA is TGTGCCAGCAGCGTAGGTCGGGGGATGCAAGAGACCCAGTACTTC. It specifies CASSVGRGMQETQYF.